This TCR beta chain was recovered during a study of post-analysis software for immune sequencing data. As for the study in general: The disease courses covered relapsing-remitting, secondary progressive and progressive-relapsing multiple sclerosis.

Study-level points and caveats: Five TRBV segments, including TRBV5-6, TRBV5-1 and TRBV20-1, were more frequent in patients than controls. Samples from one preparation batch, clustered by F measure, grouped strongly together.

Every TCR beta cDNA library bore unique molecular identifiers. TCRdb itself ran the PCR reads through MiXCR, one entry per CDR3 protein. The sample holds almost 700,000 distinct CDR3 sequences; 55% to 60% are singletons and the top ten take about 11%. Points on this clonotype: As yet, its antigen is unknown.

CDR3 length equals 15 residues. The germline V gene encodes CDR1 SGHRS and CDR2 YFSETQ. With 4 bases removed from V and 3 bases from J, the gap between germline ends came to 14 bases. Material for sequencing was blood. This rearrangement joins TRBV5-1 to TRBJ2-1; D may be TRBD2 (6 bases). This TCR was sampled from a girl aged 2 to 10 with multiple sclerosis. This chain's CDR3 is CASSTGGTDYNEQFF. In nucleotides, the CDR3 is TGCGCCAGCAGCACCGGGGGAACGGACTACAATGAGCAGTTCTTC.